The text below deals with one TCR beta chain. This clonotype turned up a few times. Its antigen target is currently unknown. The sample holds no much larger clone one base away, and base qualities are not on file. The TCR beta CDR3 regions were amplified from RNA transcripts. A first-round RT-PCR of the TCR CDR3 used the HTBI primer set with the Qiagen OneStep RT-PCR kit. The libraries were constructed in a second round of multiplex PCR and then size-selected and purified. Sequencing of the libraries was done on an Illumina HiSeq2000 using paired-end 100 bp reads. The authors processed their data as follows. SOAPnuke was used to process the raw data, with reads discarded if the reads contained adapters or uncalled bases, had a mean Phred below 15, or lacked an exact constant-primer or identifier match. COPE v1.2.5 was used to merge high-quality paired reads, and clonotypes were defined as unique nucleotide sequences. MiTCR v1.1 was used to align the clonotypes against IMGT TRBV, TRBD and TRBJ reference segments. Analysis was restricted to V-J combinations with a frequency above 0.0001, which covered roughly 99% of repertoires. The TCS score was defined as the ratio of F50 (clonal expansion) to E x V (chaos), calculated using BLOSUM62-based TCRdist between CDR3 peptides within each V-J. Welch's t-statistics and random forest reduced 500 to 550 V-J features to under 15, which were used in a naive Bayes classifier (R e1071). TCRdb redid the processing of the public reads, applying fastp at Q25 and MiXCR, and retained in-frame beta chains. CDR3 protein sequences are deduplicated, and each keeps its most common genes and DNA. The V and J calls come from TCRdb's annotation, not from the publication. This sample has around 300,000 distinct CDR3 sequences in its table, and about 14% of those were observed once. Almost 8% of the sample is in the top ten clones.

This entry comes from a study of T cells in Graves' hyperthyroidism and ophthalmopathy (dated by TCRdb to about 2019). With regard to the full study: Peripheral blood was sampled at the time of initial diagnosis, prior to any treatment. To identify distinguishing TCR V-J signatures, a discovery cohort of about 95 patients was used, comprising some 45 with Graves' ophthalmopathy and 57 with stable Graves' hyperthyroidism. The paper reports TCR Vbeta CDR3 sequencing of over 130 peripheral blood samples: 40 or so ophthalmopathy, roughly 80 hyperthyroidism and approximately 17 progressor patients. Prospective prediction of ophthalmopathy was tested in an independent validation cohort of 18 to 20 hyperthyroidism patients and 17 patients who later progressed to ophthalmopathy. The approximately 97 discovery patients were randomly divided into training and test sets at a 7:3 ratio. Following sampling, methimazole starting at 30 mg daily was given to hyperthyroidism patients, and high-dose intravenous methylprednisolone was given to ophthalmopathy patients. Thyroid tissue and blood T-cell repertoires from more than 5 Graves' hyperthyroidism patients were also compared in the study. Study-wide findings and limitations: No statistical method was used to fix the sample size in advance, and group allocation was not hidden from the investigators. Most expanded thyroid clonotypes (frequency above 0.001) were also found in blood, which suggests that blood repertoires may mirror thyroid immune responses. In validation, the model predicted progression to ophthalmopathy a median of 6.5 months before onset, with over 60% sensitivity and 72.22% specificity. In cross-validation, a model built on a 13 V-J signature told ophthalmopathy apart from stable hyperthyroidism with 85% to 90% sensitivity and around 83% specificity, and in testing the same model reached 80%/75%.

Hyperthyroidism patients were aged 18 to 65 years and newly diagnosed, with disease duration of less than 2 months. The study excluded patients with uncontrolled infections, other autoimmune diseases, pregnancy or lactation. Diagnoses were established on the basis of clinical symptoms, serum thyroxine and TRAb, thyroid ultrasound, and orbital computed tomography. Blood from progressor patients was collected at the time of first diagnosis with hyperthyroidism, before any ophthalmopathy symptoms had appeared. PBMCs were isolated from approximately 10 ml of fresh peripheral blood by Ficoll-Paque density gradient centrifugation. Patients classed as progressors first received a Graves' hyperthyroidism diagnosis and then went on to develop ophthalmopathy during follow-up. Total RNA was extracted with Trizol reagent, and quality was checked on an Agilent 2100 Bioanalyzer. The CDR3, cysteine through phenylalanine, is 13 amino acids long. The kept DNA is CDR3 alone, 39 bases in frame from the first base. The germline V gene encodes CDR1 MNHEY and CDR2 SMNVEV (reference sequence). Trimming at the junction amounts to 6 bases on V and 9 bases on J, and the germline ends lie 15 bases apart.

The receptor was derived from a woman aged 25 to 39 with Graves' hyperthyroidism that later progressed to Graves' ophthalmopathy. The chain employs TRBV27 and TRBJ2-4, with the D gene possibly TRBD1 or TRBD2, each one fitting 7 bases. The sequenced sample was blood. CDR3 reads: CASRVAGGAIQYF. DNA sequence: TGTGCCAGCAGAGTAGCAGGGGGGGCCATTCAGTACTTC.